This T cell receptor beta chain appears in the sequencing data of a study of PD-1 blockade in classical Hodgkin lymphoma. Study-level findings and limits: Relative to healthy donors, newly diagnosed patients reportedly had lower baseline TCR diversity, which was reported as lower still in relapsed/refractory patients. By C4D1 there was a significant rise in CD4+ TCR diversity but not in CD8+ TCR diversity. Differences between repertoires have undefined causes, possibly disease activity or prior therapy.

Details on this clone: The antigen remains unidentified.

After autologous stem cell transplantation all patients relapsed, and prior brentuximab vedotin exposure differed between cohorts. Produced via immunoSEQ multiplex PCR; TCRdb's table is partial and in-frame only. The repertoire holds some 18,000 clones, with 75% to 85% as singletons. Specimen: peripheral blood mononuclear cells (PBMCs), collected before the second cycle of nivolumab. The origin of this receptor is a human donor with classical Hodgkin lymphoma.

This CDR3 is CASSPPGRGNTGELFF. The DNA for the CDR3 is TGTGCCAGCTCACCCCCAGGGAGGGGGAACACCGGGGAGCTGTTTTTT. V is TRBV18 and J is TRBJ2-2; 7 positions match TRBD2. This CDR3 region has 16 residues. Per the germline V gene, CDR1 is KGHSH and CDR2 is LQKENI. The V segment lost 3 bases and the J segment 1 base; nucleotides outside the gene matches: 5.